A single sample gave rise to the 23 T cell receptor beta chains below, sequenced in a study of T-cell memory formation after mild COVID-19 (dated by TCRdb to about 2021). Libraries were made using 5' RACE. TCRdb lists the instrument as Illumina NovaSeq 6000. The public sequencing data were trimmed at Q25 with fastp and processed into clonotypes with MiXCR by TCRdb, which kept only in-frame beta chains. Each entry is one CDR3 protein sequence, shown with its most common DNA and genes. The sample table holds approximately 300,000 distinct CDR3 sequences, of which approximately 19% were seen once. 20% to 25% of the sample is in the top ten clones. The sequenced material came from PBMCs or a T cell subset sorted from them (not recorded which). The receptor source for this set is a man aged 18 to 30 who had mild COVID-19 (a few samples of this study predate the infection). The sample titles of this study are shuffled in the database, so cell type and time point are left out; the donor was told from shared clones.

This clonotype was detected many times. V is TRBV10-3 and J is TRBJ2-1; D ambiguous. The ends were cut back, 3 bases at V and 2 bases at J, with 11 bases in the middle. The CDR3 spans 15 residues. In germline, CDR1 is ENHRY, CDR2 SYGVKD. CDR3 coding DNA: TGTGCCATCAGTGACCCCCGAATAACCTACAATGAGCAGTTCTTC. It yields the protein CAISDPRITYNEQFF.

The sample holds a few counts of this clonotype. The V call is TRBV5-1, the J call TRBJ2-7; weak D call: TRBD1 (5 bases). Deletions cut 4 bases from V and 2 bases from J, with 10 bases between. The CDR3 totals 13 residues. The germline V gene has CDR1 SGHRS and CDR2 YFSETQ. Here the CDR3 reads CASSAQETYEQYF. The CDR3 DNA reads TGCGCCAGCAGCGCACAGGAGACCTACGAGCAGTACTTC.

The chain has TRBV5-1 and TRBJ2-7; 9 bases fit TRBD2. The V gene end was trimmed by 0 bases and the J gene end by 2 bases; junction bases not matched to a gene: 3. There are 15 residues in the CDR3. Germline V gives CDR1 SGHRS, CDR2 YFSETQ. The DNA of the CDR3 is TGCGCCAGCAGCTTGGGCGGGGGGGCCCCCTACGAGCAGTACTTC. Amino acid sequence: CASSLGGGAPYEQYF.

This clonotype was seen ten or more times. The chain recombines TRBV12-3 or TRBV12-4 with TRBJ2-7, with 9 bases that match TRBD1. Losses at the gene ends were 5 bases for V and 4 bases for J; bases not matched to a gene: 6. The CDR3 has 14 amino acids. This CDR3 reads CASSAGTGLYEQYF. The CDR3 DNA reads as TGTGCCAGCAGTGCCGGGACAGGGCTTTACGAGCAGTACTTC.

The chain couples TRBV6-5 to TRBJ1-1, with a tentative D call TRBD1 (6 bases). Trimming stripped 0 bases from V and 10 bases from J, with 18 bases between. CDR3 length equals 15 residues. Germline-derived CDR1 and CDR2 are MNHEY and SVGAGI. CDR3 DNA sequence: TGTGCCAGCAGTTACTCGATGGGCAGGGGCCTAAGAGCTTTCTTT. Amino acids: CASSYSMGRGLRAFF.

This clonotype was counted a few times. This chain joins TRBV7-9 and TRBJ2-3; 8 positions agree with TRBD2. Germline CDR1 and CDR2: SEHNR and FQNEAQ (reference sequence). V gave up 1 base and J gave up 0 bases; unmatched junction bases: 6. The CDR3 contains 17 residues. The CDR3: CASSLGGTSGSTDTQYF. Here the CDR3 DNA reads TGTGCCAGCAGCTTAGGGGGAACTAGCGGAAGCACAGATACGCAGTATTTT.

V is TRBV2 and J is TRBJ2-5, with D uncertain. CDR1 is SNHLY, CDR2 FYNNEI, per germline. The CDR3 has 12 amino acids. V lost 6 bases and J 3 bases, leaving 8 bases between the germline ends. The CDR3 DNA sequence: TGTGCCAGCAGAACAGATAAAGAGACCCAGTACTTC. Residues: CASRTDKETQYF.

This clonotype was seen repeatedly, ten times or more. V usage is TRBV3-1 and J usage is TRBJ1-3; perhaps TRBD1 as D (5 bases). Trimming removed 1 base from V and 3 bases from J, with 7 bases in between. Looked up from germline, CDR1 is LGHDT and CDR2 is YNNKEL (reference sequence). There are 14 residues in the CDR3. CDR3 DNA sequence: TGTGCCAGCAGCCAAGGGGACGGTGGAAACACCATATATTTT. Amino acid sequence: CASSQGDGGNTIYF.

DNA for the CDR3: TGTGCCAGCAGCCCCGTCGGAGGACACCACCCCTCGGGAGGCTACACCTTC. It is translated as CASSPVGGHHPSGGYTF. The chain is built from TRBV4-2 and TRBJ1-2, with TRBD1 as a possible D gene (5 bases). Trimming cost V 4 bases and J 8 bases, with 26 bases left between them. The CDR3 contains 17 residues. Germline V gene sequence: CDR1 LGHNA, CDR2 YNFKEQ.

The CDR3 sequence: CASRRDRTQETQYF. The CDR3 DNA is TGTGCCAGCAGGCGGGACCGTACTCAAGAGACCCAGTACTTC. The chain has TRBV12-3 or TRBV12-4 and TRBJ2-5, with D tentatively TRBD2 (6 bases). The CDR3 is 14 amino acids. The V end lost 6 bases, the J end lost 2 bases, and 13 bases lay between the germline ends.

This clonotype was picked up a small number of times. The chain joins TRBV9 to TRBJ2-3; TRBD2 might be the D (7 bases). The CDR3 length is 16 residues. Trimming took off 0 bases at V and 4 bases at J, with 15 bases between the two ends. Germline V gene data show CDR1 as SGDLS and CDR2 as YYNGEE. As DNA, the CDR3 is TGTGCCAGCAGCGTAGGCCGGGGGGCAGGTTCAGATACGCAGTATTTT. Its translation: CASSVGRGAGSDTQYF. Drawing the rest from reference TRBV9 and TRBJ2-3, the complete variable domain is DSGVTQTPKHLITATGQRVTLRCSPRSGDLSVYWYQQSLDQGLQFLIQYYNGEERAKGNILERFSAQQFPDLHSELNLSSLELGDSALYFCASSVGRGAGSDTQYFGPGTRLTVL.

The rearrangement joins TRBV15 to TRBJ1-4; 8 bases fit TRBD1. The trim removed 5 bases at V and 8 bases at J, leaving 10 bases unmatched. Germline CDR1 LNHNV, CDR2 YYDKDF (reference sequence). The CDR3 extends over 15 amino acids. CDR3 bases: TGTGCCACCAGCCGGATGGACAGGGCGCAGGAAAAACTGTTTTTT. This encodes CATSRMDRAQEKLFF.

This clonotype was counted ten times or more. V gene TRBV7-2 combines with J gene TRBJ2-1; 15 bases align to TRBD2. CDR3 length: 15 residues. V was clipped by 4 bases and J by 7 bases; unmatched bases: 2. In germline, CDR1 is SGHTA, CDR2 FQGNSA. The CDR3 DNA reads TGTGCCAGCAGCTGGGGACTAGCGGGGGGAAATGAGCAGTTCTTC. Amino acid sequence: CASSWGLAGGNEQFF.

J is TRBJ2-7 and V is TRBV6-5, with D possibly being TRBD1 or TRBD2 (5 bases each). Trimming removed 3 bases at V and 3 bases at J, with 15 bases between. Germline V gene sequence: CDR1 MNHEY, CDR2 SVGAGI. The CDR3 is 15 amino acids. The CDR3 DNA reads TGTGCCAGCAGTTATATTACAGGAGGAATCTACGAGCAGTACTTC. It yields the protein CASSYITGGIYEQYF.

The sample holds a few counts of this clonotype. The DNA of the CDR3 is TGCGCCAGCAGCCAACGTCCCGGGACAGGAGCGGGAAAACTGTTTTTT. Encoded protein: CASSQRPGTGAGKLFF. The chain uses TRBV4-1 and TRBJ1-4, with 8 nucleotides matching TRBD1. Trimming cost V 2 bases and J 10 bases; bases outside gene matches: 12. Germline V lookup: CDR1 MGHRA, CDR2 YSYEKL. CDR3 length equals 16 residues.

The chain is built from TRBV7-8 and TRBJ1-1; TRBD1 matches at 7 bases. The junction had 9 bases not matched to a gene; V was cut back by 1 base and J by 4 bases. The CDR3 length is 16 residues. Germline CDR1 is SGHVS and CDR2 is FQNEAQ. The CDR3 region has the DNA TGTGCCAGCAGCTTAGAGGAGGGGGCGCTTCTCACTGAAGCTTTCTTT. Residues: CASSLEEGALLTEAFF.

This clonotype was detected only a few times. The V call is TRBV7-9, the J call TRBJ2-1; D unclear. V was shortened by 1 base and J by 9 bases, with 10 bases between the two germline ends. Per the germline V gene, CDR1 is SEHNR and CDR2 is FQNEAQ (reference sequence). The CDR3 is made up of 13 amino acids. The CDR3 coding sequence is TGTGCCAGCAGCTTAGTGGTTCGTGGTGAGCAGTTCTTC. Its translation: CASSLVVRGEQFF.

The chain has TRBV11-2 and TRBJ1-6; D is ambiguous. Trimming cost V 3 bases and J 8 bases, with 8 bases left between them. Germline V gene lookup returns CDR1 SGHAT and CDR2 FQNNGV. The CDR3 totals 13 residues. The CDR3 loop is CASSLVPDSPLHF. In DNA form, the CDR3 reads TGTGCCAGCAGCTTGGTCCCGGATTCACCCCTCCACTTT. The variable domain in full, with the rest retrieved from reference TRBV11-2 and TRBJ1-6, is EAGVAQSPRYKIIEKRQSVAFWCNPISGHATLYWYQQILGQGPKLLIQFQNNGVVDDSQLPKDRFSAERLKGVDSTLKIQPAKLEDSAVYLCASSLVPDSPLHFGNGTRLTVT.

The chain recombines TRBV6-6 with TRBJ2-7; weak D call: TRBD2 (7 bases). The germline CDR1 and CDR2 sequences are MNHNY and SVGAGI (reference sequence). V lost 11 bases and J 4 bases, leaving 24 bases between the germline ends. The CDR3 extends over 15 amino acids. CDR3 in amino acids: CAHGGRGVLSYEQYF. Here the CDR3 DNA reads TGTGCCCACGGGGGGCGGGGTGTACTCTCATACGAGCAGTACTTC.

The gene calls are TRBV20-1 and TRBJ2-1, with 7 nucleotides matching TRBD1. Trimming cost V 6 bases and J 8 bases; bases outside gene matches: 1. CDR3 length: 10 residues. Germline V CDR1 and CDR2: DFQATT, SNEGSKA (reference sequence). In nucleotides, the CDR3 is TGCAGTGCCACAGGGGATGAGCAGTTCTTC. Translation: CSATGDEQFF.

The chain employs TRBV7-2 and TRBJ2-3; 8 positions agree with TRBD2. The V gene's germline CDR1 is SGHTA and CDR2 FQGNSA. J was trimmed by 1 base and V by 3 bases; bases with no gene match: 6. CDR3 size: 16 residues. CDR3 in amino acids: CASSFGAGGGTDTQYF. The CDR3 region has the DNA TGTGCCAGCAGCTTTGGGGCGGGGGGCGGCACAGATACGCAGTATTTT.

V and J are TRBV6-1 and TRBJ1-2; possible D gene TRBD1, 6 bases. The germline V gene encodes CDR1 MNHNS and CDR2 SASEGT. V dropped 5 bases and J dropped 8 bases, with 15 bases sitting between them. This CDR3 is built from 13 residues. CDR3 DNA: TGTGCCAGCAGTCAAGGGGGGCGAGGCGGCTACACCTTC. Amino acids: CASSQGGRGGYTF.

The gene calls are TRBV3-1 and TRBJ2-3, with a tentative D call TRBD1 (5 bases). In germline, CDR1 is LGHDT, CDR2 YNNKEL (reference sequence). V lost 1 base, J lost 6 bases, and 11 bases lay in between. CDR3 length equals 14 residues. Here the CDR3 DNA reads TGTGCCAGCAGCCAAGGAGCAGCAGGGGATACGCAGTATTTT. This codes for CASSQGAAGDTQYF.